The clone carrying this T cell receptor (beta chain) was seen once. V was clipped by 2 bases and J by 9 bases, with 14 bases between them. There are 14 residues in the CDR3. Germline CDR1 and CDR2: KGHSH and LQKENI. The source of the sample is a study of OX40 agonist ivuxolimab in advanced cancers. The repertoire was sequenced with immunoSEQ multiplex PCR; TCRdb's copy has only in-frame clones and lacks some. The sample holds some 70,000 clones, about 88% seen once. The material was CD4+ or CD8+ T cells sorted from blood, obtained in a trial of the OX40 agonist ivuxolimab. The sequence was obtained from an adult with an advanced solid tumor such as melanoma, head and neck, liver or kidney cancer. This chain connects TRBV18 to TRBJ2-1, with D tentatively TRBD2 (6 bases). The CDR3 bases are TGTGCCAGCTCACCAACTCTAGGGACTGGTGAGCAGTTCTTC. It is translated as CASSPTLGTGEQFF.